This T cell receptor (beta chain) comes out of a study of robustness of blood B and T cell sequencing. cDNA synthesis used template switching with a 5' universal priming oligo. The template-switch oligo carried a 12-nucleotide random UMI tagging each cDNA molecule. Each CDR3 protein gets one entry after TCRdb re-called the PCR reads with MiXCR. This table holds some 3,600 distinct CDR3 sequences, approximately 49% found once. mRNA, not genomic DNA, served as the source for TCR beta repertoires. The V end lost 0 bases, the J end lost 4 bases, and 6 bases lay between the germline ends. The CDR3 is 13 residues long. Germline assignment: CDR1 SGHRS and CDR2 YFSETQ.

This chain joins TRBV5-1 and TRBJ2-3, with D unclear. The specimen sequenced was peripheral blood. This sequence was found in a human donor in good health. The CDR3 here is CASSLAVADTQYF. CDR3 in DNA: TGCGCCAGCAGCTTGGCCGTTGCAGATACGCAGTATTTT.